Listed below are T cell receptor beta chains from one sample, sequenced in a study of cytomegalovirus exposure and HLA in healthy donors. Libraries were prepared by immunoSEQ multiplex PCR; TCRdb keeps only in-frame clonotypes and omits some of them. The sample carries roughly 200,000 clones, around 83% recorded once. Material for sequencing was PBMCs. Source of these receptors: a young woman in good health and CMV-seronegative. Each CDR3 is given with its conserved first and last residue. D genes are given only for firm matches. Clone size is shown for a subset of rows, as once, few, many or a class of expanded clone.

>TRBV7-9|TRBJ2-7|NA|NA
TGTGCCAGCAGCTCAGTATCCCCCAACGAGCAGTACTTC
CASSSVSPNEQYF
>TRBV4-3|TRBJ2-1|once|TRBD2
TGCGCCAGCAGCCCCGGACTAGCGGGAGGCAATGAGCAGTTCTTC
CASSPGLAGGNEQFF
>TRBV27|TRBJ1-6|once|NA
TGTGCCAGCAGGGGGTCGACAGGTTATAATTCACCCCTCCACTTT
CASRGSTGYNSPLHF
>TRBV19|TRBJ1-1|NA|TRBD1
TGTGCCAGTAGTATAGATAGACAGGGGGAAGGAAAAGCTTTCTTT
CASSIDRQGEGKAFF
>TRBV7-6|TRBJ1-4|NA|NA
TGTGCCAGCAGCTTAGCGCCCTTGGGGAGCGCGGGTGAAAAACTGTTTTTT
CASSLAPLGSAGEKLFF
>TRBV2|TRBJ2-1|NA|NA
TGTGCCAGCAGTGACTTGTTACTAGCCGGGTCCTACAATGAGCAGTTCTTC
CASSDLLLAGSYNEQFF
>TRBV30|TRBJ2-1|NA|TRBD2
TGTGCCTGGAGTCGCGGGAGGGGGAATGAGCAGTTCTTC
CAWSRGRGNEQFF
>TRBV11-2|TRBJ1-1|NA|NA
TGTGCCAGCAGCTTAGATCTAGACAACACTGAAGCTTTCTTT
CASSLDLDNTEAFF
>TRBV7-9|TRBJ2-7|NA|NA
TGTGCCAGCAGCGTGGCCCCGGGATTACCCTACGAGCAGTACTTC
CASSVAPGLPYEQYF
>TRBV13|TRBJ1-4|few|NA
TGTGCCAGCAGCGACGAGGGGGCAACTAATGAAAAACTGTTTTTT
CASSDEGATNEKLFF
>TRBV7-2|TRBJ2-1|NA|NA
TGTGCCAGCAGCTTAGGGACTCTAGCCGATGAGCAGTTCTTC
CASSLGTLADEQFF
>TRBV30|TRBJ2-6|NA|NA
TGTGCCTGGACTACGAACCTTCACAGCTCTGGGGCCAACGTCCTGACTTTC
CAWTTNLHSSGANVLTF
>TRBV5-4|TRBJ2-1|NA|NA
TGTGCCAGCAGCTTGCCTACGGGAGAGCGCGAGCAGTTCTTC
CASSLPTGEREQFF
>TRBV7-7|TRBJ2-2|NA|TRBD2
TGTGCTAGCAGCCCCCAAGGAGGAGCGGGAGGGCCAACCGGGGAGCTGTTTTTT
CASSPQGGAGGPTGELFF
>TRBV5-6|TRBJ1-5|NA|NA
TGTGCCAGCAGCTTGGGACAGAACAATCAGCCCCAGCATTTT
CASSLGQNNQPQHF
>TRBV28|TRBJ1-6|NA|NA
TGTGCCAGCAGCTTCCCGTCGGGGGGAGTGGTCTCACCCCTCCACTTT
CASSFPSGGVVSPLHF
>TRBV18|TRBJ1-5|NA|NA
TGTGCCAGCTCACCCCTGGAAGGGGCTGGCAATCAGCCCCAGCATTTT
CASSPLEGAGNQPQHF
>TRBV6-5|TRBJ1-1|NA|NA
TGTGCCAGCAGGAACGGGGGGGCGAACACTGAAGCTTTCTTT
CASRNGGANTEAFF
>TRBV4-3|TRBJ2-4|NA|TRBD2
TGCGCCAGCAGCCAAGAGGTTCCAGCGGGAGGGGGCAAAAACATTCAGTACTTC
CASSQEVPAGGGKNIQYF
>TRBV7-6|TRBJ1-1|NA|TRBD1
TGTGCCAGCAGACCTAGACAGGGTATGAACACTGAAGCTTTCTTT
CASRPRQGMNTEAFF
>TRBV25-1|TRBJ2-3|once|TRBD2
TGTGCCAGCAACACAGGACTAGCGTGGGACACAGATACGCAGTATTTT
CASNTGLAWDTDTQYF
>TRBV2|TRBJ2-2|NA|TRBD1
TGTGCCAGCAGTGAGAGGACAGGGGTTTGGCTGTTTTTT
CASSERTGVWLFF
>TRBV19|TRBJ1-5|NA|NA
TGTGCCAGTAGTATCGGGGGTGATCAGCCCCAGCATTTT
CASSIGGDQPQHF
>TRBV6-6|TRBJ1-1|NA|NA
TGTGCCAGCAGTTACGAGGTTGGGACTGAAGCTTTCTTT
CASSYEVGTEAFF
>TRBV6-6|TRBJ1-2|NA|NA
TGTGCCAGCTCGGGCCACAGGGTGTTTGGCTACACCTTC
CASSGHRVFGYTF
>TRBV4-3|TRBJ2-4|NA|NA
TGCGCCAGCAGCCAAGTGGGGGCCGACTCGGACCCCCTTCAGGTGGCCAAAAACATTCAGTACTTC
CASSQVGADSDPLQVAKNIQYF
>TRBV5-6|TRBJ1-2|NA|TRBD1
TGTGCCAGCAGCTTTACCGCTGGACAGGGGGACTATGGCTACACCTTC
CASSFTAGQGDYGYTF
>TRBV6-6|TRBJ1-3|NA|NA
TGTGCCAGCAGGGGCGGGGGCTCTGGAAACACCATATATTTT
CASRGGGSGNTIYF
>TRBV7-2|TRBJ1-4|NA|NA
TGTGCCAGCAGCTTAGGGGGCTTTCGTAATGAAAAACTGTTTTTT
CASSLGGFRNEKLFF
>TRBV10-2|TRBJ2-7|NA|NA
TGCGCCAGCAGCTCAGCGGGTTACGAGCAGTACTTC
CASSSAGYEQYF
>TRBV4-1|TRBJ2-1|NA|NA
TGCGCCAGCAGCCAAGCCGGGTACGGATTGATAAATGAGCAGTTCTTC
CASSQAGYGLINEQFF
>TRBV28|TRBJ2-5|NA|TRBD1
TGTGCCAGCAGCCAAAGAGGGGGCGCAGGTGGGGAGACCCAGTACTTC
CASSQRGGAGGETQYF
>TRBV27|TRBJ2-3|NA|NA
TGTGCCAGCACCACCGTCGGGGGTACGGGTACGCAGTATTTT
CASTTVGGTGTQYF
>TRBV5-4|TRBJ2-3|NA|NA
TGTGCCAGCAGCTCCCCCGTAGGCACAGATACGCAGTATTTT
CASSSPVGTDTQYF
>TRBV25-1|TRBJ2-3|NA|NA
TGTGCCAGCAGTGAAAAGTGGGAGCGAAGCACAGATACGCAGTATTTT
CASSEKWERSTDTQYF
>TRBV7-8|TRBJ2-7|NA|NA
TGTGCCAGCAGCGCCAGGACAGACCCATACGAGCAGTACTTC
CASSARTDPYEQYF
>TRBV28|TRBJ1-3|NA|NA
TGTGCCAGCAGACTACAGGGCTCTGGAAACACCATATATTTT
CASRLQGSGNTIYF
>TRBV27|TRBJ2-1|NA|TRBD2
TGTGCCAGCAGTCCAGGACTAGCGGTCCCTGGCGAGCAGTTCTTC
CASSPGLAVPGEQFF
>TRBV5-4|TRBJ1-1|NA|TRBD1
TGTGCCAGCAGCTTGGATCTCGGACAGGGGTTCAGAACTGAAGCTTTCTTT
CASSLDLGQGFRTEAFF